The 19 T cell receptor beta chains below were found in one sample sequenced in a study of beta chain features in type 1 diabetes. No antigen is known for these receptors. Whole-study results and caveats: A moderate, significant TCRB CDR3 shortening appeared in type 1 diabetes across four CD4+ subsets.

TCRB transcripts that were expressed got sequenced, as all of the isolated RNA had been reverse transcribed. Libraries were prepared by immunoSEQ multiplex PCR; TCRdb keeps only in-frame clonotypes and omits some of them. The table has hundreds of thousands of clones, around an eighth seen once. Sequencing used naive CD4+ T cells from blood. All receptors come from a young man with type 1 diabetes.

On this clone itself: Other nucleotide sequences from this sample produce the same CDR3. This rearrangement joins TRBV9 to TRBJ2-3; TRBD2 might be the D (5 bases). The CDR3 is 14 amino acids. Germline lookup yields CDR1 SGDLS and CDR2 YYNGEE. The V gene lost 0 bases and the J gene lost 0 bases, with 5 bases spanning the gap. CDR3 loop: CASSVAGSTDTQYF. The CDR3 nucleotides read TGTGCCAGCAGCGTAGCGGGGAGCACAGATACGCAGTATTTT.

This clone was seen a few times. CDR3 loop: CAWGDRDYEQYF. The CDR3 DNA sequence: TGTGCCTGGGGGGACAGAGACTACGAGCAGTACTTC. The genes are TRBV30 and TRBJ2-7, with 7 bases matching TRBD1. CDR1 and CDR2 (germline): GTSNPN, SVGIG (reference sequence). This CDR3 has 12 amino acids. The trim removed 5 bases at V and 3 bases at J, leaving 4 bases unmatched.

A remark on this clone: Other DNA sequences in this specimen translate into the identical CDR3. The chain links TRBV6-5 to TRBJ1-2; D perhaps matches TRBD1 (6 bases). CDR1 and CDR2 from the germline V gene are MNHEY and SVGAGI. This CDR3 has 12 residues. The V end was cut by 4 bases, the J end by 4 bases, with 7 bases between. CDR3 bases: TGTGCCAGCAGTTTGGACAGCTATGGCTACACCTTC. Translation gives CASSLDSYGYTF.

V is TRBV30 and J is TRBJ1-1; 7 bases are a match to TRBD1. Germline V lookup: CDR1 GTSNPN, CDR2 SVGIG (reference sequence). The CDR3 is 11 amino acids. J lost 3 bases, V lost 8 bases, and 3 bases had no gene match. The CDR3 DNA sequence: TGTGCCGGGGGGACAGACACTGAAGCTTTCTTT. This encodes CAGGTDTEAFF.

As DNA, the CDR3 is TGTGCCTGGAGCGCAGGGACGGGGGCCAACGTCCTGACTTTC. This gives the protein CAWSAGTGANVLTF. The J gene is TRBJ2-6, the V gene TRBV30; TRBD1 or TRBD2 may be the D gene (5 bases each). Per germline, CDR1 GTSNPN and CDR2 SVGIG (reference sequence). This CDR3 has 14 residues. V was shortened by 3 bases and J by 4 bases, with 10 bases between the two germline ends.

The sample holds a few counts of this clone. CDR3 sequence: CASSSTSGGLGEQFF. CDR3 coding DNA: TGTGCCAGCAGCAGCACTAGCGGGGGTCTTGGTGAGCAGTTCTTC. The rearrangement links TRBV6-5 to TRBJ2-1, with 11 bases aligning to TRBD2. Germline CDR1 MNHEY, CDR2 SVGAGI. The CDR3 loop spans 15 amino acids. V gave up 6 bases and J gave up 9 bases; unmatched junction bases: 10.

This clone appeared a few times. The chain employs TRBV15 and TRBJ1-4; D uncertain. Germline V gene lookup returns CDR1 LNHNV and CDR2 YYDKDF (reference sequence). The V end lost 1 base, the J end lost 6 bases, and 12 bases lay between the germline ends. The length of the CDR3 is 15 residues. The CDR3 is CATSRVSARHEKLFF. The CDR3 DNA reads TGTGCCACCAGCAGAGTCAGCGCTAGACATGAAAAACTGTTTTTT. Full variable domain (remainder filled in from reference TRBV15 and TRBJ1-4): DAMVIQNPRYQVTQFGKPVTLSCSQTLNHNVMYWYQQKSSQAPKLLFHYYDKDFNNEADTPDNFQSRRPNTSFCFLDIRSPGLGDTAMYLCATSRVSARHEKLFFGSGTQLSVL.

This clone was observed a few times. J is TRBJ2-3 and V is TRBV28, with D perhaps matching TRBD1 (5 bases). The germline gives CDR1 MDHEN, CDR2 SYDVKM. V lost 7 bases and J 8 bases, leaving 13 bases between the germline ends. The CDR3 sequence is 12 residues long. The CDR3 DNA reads TGTGCCAGCACAACTTCAGGGCCTACGCAGTATTTT. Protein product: CASTTSGPTQYF.

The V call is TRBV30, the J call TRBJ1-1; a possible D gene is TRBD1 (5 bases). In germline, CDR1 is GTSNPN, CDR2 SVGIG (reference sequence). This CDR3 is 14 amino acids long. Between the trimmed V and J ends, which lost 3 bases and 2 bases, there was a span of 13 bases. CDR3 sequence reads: CAWSPGVSNTEAFF. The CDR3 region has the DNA TGTGCCTGGAGCCCGGGGGTTTCTAACACTGAAGCTTTCTTT.

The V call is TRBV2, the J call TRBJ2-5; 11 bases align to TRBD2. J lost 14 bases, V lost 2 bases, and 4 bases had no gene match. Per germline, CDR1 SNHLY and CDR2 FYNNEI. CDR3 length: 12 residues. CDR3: CASSELAGGPYF. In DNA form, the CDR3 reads TGTGCCAGCAGTGAATTAGCGGGGGGGCCCTACTTC.

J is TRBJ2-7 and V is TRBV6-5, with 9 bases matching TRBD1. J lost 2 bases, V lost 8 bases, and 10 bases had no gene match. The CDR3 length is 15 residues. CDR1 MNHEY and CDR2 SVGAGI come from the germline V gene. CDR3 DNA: TGTGCCAGCGGAGGTGAGGGACAGGGTCCCTACGAGCAGTACTTC. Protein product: CASGGEGQGPYEQYF.

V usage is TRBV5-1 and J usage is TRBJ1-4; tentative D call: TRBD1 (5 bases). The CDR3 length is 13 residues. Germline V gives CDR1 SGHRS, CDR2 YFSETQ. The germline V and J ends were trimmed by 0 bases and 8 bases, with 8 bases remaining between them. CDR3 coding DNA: TGCGCCAGCAGCTTGGCTCCAGGGGAAAAACTGTTTTTT. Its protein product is CASSLAPGEKLFF.

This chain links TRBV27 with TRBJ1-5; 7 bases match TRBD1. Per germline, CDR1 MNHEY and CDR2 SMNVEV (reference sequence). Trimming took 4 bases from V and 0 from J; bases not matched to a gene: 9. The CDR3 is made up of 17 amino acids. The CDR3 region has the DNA TGTGCCAGCAGTTCCACCGGGACAGAGTATAGCAATCAGCCCCAGCATTTT. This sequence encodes CASSSTGTEYSNQPQHF.

In nucleotides, the CDR3 is TGTGCCAGCAGCCAAACCACTGCCGAGGGGCGTGCGCCCCAGCATTTT. Its protein is CASSQTTAEGRAPQHF. This chain uses TRBV4-2 with TRBJ1-5; the D gene is possibly TRBD1 (5 bases). Germline values: CDR1 LGHNA, CDR2 YNFKEQ. This CDR3 spans 16 amino acids. V lost 2 bases, J lost 9 bases, and 20 bases lay in between.

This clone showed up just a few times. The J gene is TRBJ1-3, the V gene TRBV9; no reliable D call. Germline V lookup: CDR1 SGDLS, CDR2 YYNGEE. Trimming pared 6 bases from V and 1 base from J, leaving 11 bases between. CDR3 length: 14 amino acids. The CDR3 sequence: CASTAERSGNTIYF. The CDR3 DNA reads TGTGCCAGCACCGCCGAGCGTTCTGGAAACACCATATATTTT.

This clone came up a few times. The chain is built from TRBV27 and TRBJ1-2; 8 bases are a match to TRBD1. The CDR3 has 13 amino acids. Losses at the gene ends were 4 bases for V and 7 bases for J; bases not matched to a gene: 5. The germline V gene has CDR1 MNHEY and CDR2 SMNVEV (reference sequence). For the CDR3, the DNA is TGTGCCAGCAGTTCAAGGACAGGGAGTGGCTACACCTTC. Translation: CASSSRTGSGYTF.

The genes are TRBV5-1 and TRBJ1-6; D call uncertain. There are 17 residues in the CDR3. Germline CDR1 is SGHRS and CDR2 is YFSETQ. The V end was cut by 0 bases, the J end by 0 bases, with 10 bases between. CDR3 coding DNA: TGCGCCAGCAGCTTGGTTGCAAGGGCCTCCTATAATTCACCCCTCCACTTT. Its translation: CASSLVARASYNSPLHF.

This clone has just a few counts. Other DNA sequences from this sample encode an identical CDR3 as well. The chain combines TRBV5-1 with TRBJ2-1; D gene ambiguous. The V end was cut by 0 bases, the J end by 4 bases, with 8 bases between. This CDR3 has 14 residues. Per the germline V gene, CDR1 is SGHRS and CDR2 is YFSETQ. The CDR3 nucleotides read TGCGCCAGCAGCTTGGCCGGAGCATACAATGAGCAGTTCTTC. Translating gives CASSLAGAYNEQFF.

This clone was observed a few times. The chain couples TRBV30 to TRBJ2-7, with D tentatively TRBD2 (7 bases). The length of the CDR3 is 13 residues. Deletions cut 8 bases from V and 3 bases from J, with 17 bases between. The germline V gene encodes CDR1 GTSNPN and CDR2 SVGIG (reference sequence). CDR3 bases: TGTGCCGGGGGGGGCCCTACGGACTACGAGCAGTACTTC. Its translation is CAGGGPTDYEQYF.